A single sample gave rise to the 26 T cell receptor beta chains below, sequenced in a study of Ad26.COV2.S vaccination and SARS-CoV-2 variants. As for treatment: approximately 18 received Ad26.COV2.S at low or high dose, single or two shots; 5 received placebo; per-sample allocation not given. Sampling was done on day 63 after the first vaccine or placebo injection. The method was immunoSEQ multiplex PCR; TCRdb's version includes in-frame clones alone and lacks a portion of them. Of hundreds of thousands of clones in the sample, roughly 90% were seen once. The starting material was peripheral blood, obtained in a trial of Ad26.COV2.S vaccine versus placebo. The receptors shown here come from a person aged 18-60 years who received the Ad26.COV2.S COVID-19 vaccine or a placebo.

V gene TRBV18 combines with J gene TRBJ1-5; D is unclear. Trimming took 6 bases from V and 0 from J, leaving 9 bases between them. There are 14 residues in the CDR3. Germline V gene sequence: CDR1 KGHSH, CDR2 LQKENI. In nucleotides, the CDR3 is TGTGCCAGCTCGGACGGTTATAGCAATCAGCCCCAGCATTTT. Translating gives CASSDGYSNQPQHF. The variable domain in full, completed from reference TRBV18 and TRBJ1-5, reads NAGVMQNPRHLVRRRGQEARLRCSPMKGHSHVYWYRQLPEEGLKFMVYLQKENIIDESGMPKERFSAEFPKEGPSILRIQQVVRGDSAAYFCASSDGYSNQPQHFGDGTRLSIL.

The chain joins TRBV30 to TRBJ1-1; TRBD1 is a possible D gene (5 bases). The CDR3 spans 12 residues. Germline V CDR1 and CDR2: GTSNPN, SVGIG (reference sequence). Trimming took 4 bases from V and 2 from J, leaving 8 bases between them. CDR3 DNA: TGTGCCTGGACAGGGATCAACACTGAAGCTTTCTTT. Translation gives CAWTGINTEAFF.

The chain links TRBV6-1 to TRBJ2-1; 9 nucleotides align to TRBD1. In germline, CDR1 is MNHNS, CDR2 SASEGT. V lost 3 bases and J lost 6; bases outside the gene matches: 9. This CDR3 is 16 amino acids long. The CDR3 protein is CASSDRRGQGSNEQFF. The DNA for the CDR3 is TGTGCCAGCAGTGACCGCCGGGGACAGGGATCCAATGAGCAGTTCTTC.

V gene TRBV6-2 or TRBV6-3 combines with J gene TRBJ2-1; D remains unclear. The CDR3 length is 12 residues. Trimming shortened V by 5 bases and J by 7 bases, and 9 bases separated the two germline ends. Germline CDR1 is MNHEY and CDR2 is SVGEGT. CDR3 DNA sequence: TGTGCCAGCAGTACGAGGATAAATGAGCAGTTCTTC. It is translated as CASSTRINEQFF.

The CDR3, as DNA: TGTGCCAGCAGCCCCGGGGGGGCAAGCAATCAGCCCCAGCATTTT. Protein sequence: CASSPGGASNQPQHF. The chain has TRBV6-6 and TRBJ1-5, with a possible D match to TRBD1 (6 bases). CDR3 length: 15 amino acids. CDR1 is MNHNY, CDR2 SVGAGI, per germline (reference sequence). Trimming left V 6 bases short and J 1 base short, with 13 bases between.

The chain has TRBV19 and TRBJ2-3; 13 bases fit TRBD2. The CDR3 sequence is 15 residues long. Germline values: CDR1 LNHDA, CDR2 SQIVND (reference sequence). The ends lost 5 bases at V and 5 bases at J; junction bases unmatched: 4. The CDR3, as DNA: TGTGCCAGTAGTCGGACTAGCGGGAGCGGAGATACGCAGTATTTT. The encoded protein is CASSRTSGSGDTQYF.

The rearrangement uses TRBV3-1 (or the pseudogene TRBV3-2) and TRBJ1-1; possible D gene TRBD1, 6 bases. The germline V gene encodes CDR1 LGHDT and CDR2 YNNKEL (reference sequence). CDR3 length: 16 residues. V was clipped by 1 base and J by 5 bases, with 17 bases between them. CDR3 in amino acids: CASSQGGAHFGTEAFF. The CDR3 DNA reads TGTGCCAGCAGCCAAGGGGGGGCACATTTCGGGACTGAAGCTTTCTTT.

The rearrangement joins TRBV11-2 to TRBJ2-5, with 12 bases aligning to TRBD2. Germline CDR1 reads SGHAT; CDR2 reads FQNNGV. With 8 bases clipped from V and 5 bases from J, the junction kept 9 bases outside the gene matches. This CDR3 is built from 15 residues. The CDR3, as DNA: TGTGCCAGCCGCGCCTCTAGCGGGAGGGGTGAGACCCAGTACTTC. Its translation is CASRASSGRGETQYF.

This chain's CDR3 is CSAQFNEQFF. CDR3 coding DNA: TGCAGTGCTCAATTCAATGAGCAGTTCTTC. The chain recombines TRBV20-1 with TRBJ2-1; D remains unclear. Trimming stripped 5 bases from V and 6 bases from J, with 5 bases between. The germline CDR1 and CDR2 sequences are DFQATT and SNEGSKA (reference sequence). The CDR3 extends over 10 amino acids.

This sequence joins TRBV15 and TRBJ2-1, with 9 bases aligning to TRBD2. The CDR3 covers 19 residues. Germline loops: CDR1 LNHNV, CDR2 YYDKDF (reference sequence). V gave up 0 bases and J gave up 7 bases; unmatched junction bases: 16. The CDR3 is CATSRDRRTSGSGENEQFF. CDR3 coding DNA: TGTGCCACCAGCAGAGATAGGAGAACTAGCGGGTCGGGGGAGAATGAGCAGTTCTTC.

The chain couples TRBV4-3 to TRBJ1-1, with unresolved D. This CDR3 comprises 15 residues. Germline V gene lookup returns CDR1 LGHNA and CDR2 YSLEER. V dropped 2 bases and J dropped 4 bases, with 14 bases sitting between them. The CDR3 here is CASSQIRDRGTEAFF. The CDR3 DNA reads as TGCGCCAGCAGCCAAATACGGGATCGGGGCACTGAAGCTTTCTTT.

This chain connects TRBV7-9 to TRBJ1-2; D remains unclear. Trimming removed 11 bases at V and 4 bases at J, with 17 bases between. The CDR3 is made up of 13 amino acids. The V gene's germline CDR1 is SEHNR and CDR2 FQNEAQ (reference sequence). The CDR3 DNA reads as TGTGCCGAAGTCGGCTTCGATGGCTATGGCTACACCTTC. This encodes CAEVGFDGYGYTF.

The J gene is TRBJ2-7, the V gene TRBV18; 7 nucleotides agree with TRBD1. V gave up 3 bases and J gave up 3 bases; unmatched junction bases: 11. This CDR3 spans 16 amino acids. In germline, CDR1 is KGHSH, CDR2 LQKENI. In DNA form, the CDR3 reads TGTGCCAGCTCACCCCCCGACAGGGCAGTCGACTACGAGCAGTACTTC. It yields the protein CASSPPDRAVDYEQYF. Full variable domain (remainder filled in from reference TRBV18 and TRBJ2-7): NAGVMQNPRHLVRRRGQEARLRCSPMKGHSHVYWYRQLPEEGLKFMVYLQKENIIDESGMPKERFSAEFPKEGPSILRIQQVVRGDSAAYFCASSPPDRAVDYEQYFGPGTRLTVT.

The chain couples TRBV6-1 to TRBJ2-1; 10 nucleotides align to TRBD2. Trimming cost V 3 bases and J 5 bases; bases outside gene matches: 10. CDR1 is MNHNS, CDR2 SASEGT, per germline. The CDR3 runs 17 residues. The chain's CDR3 is CASSEVLAGGKDNEQFF. The CDR3 DNA is TGTGCCAGCAGTGAGGTTTTAGCGGGAGGCAAAGACAATGAGCAGTTCTTC.

The V call is TRBV12-5, the J call TRBJ2-3; D ambiguous. In germline, CDR1 is LGHNT, CDR2 FRNRAP. The V end lost 1 base, the J end lost 4 bases, and 9 bases lay between the germline ends. This CDR3 contains 14 residues. This chain's CDR3 is CASGLATEADTQYF. The CDR3 region has the DNA TGTGCTAGTGGTTTGGCCACAGAAGCAGATACGCAGTATTTT.

V and J are TRBV14 and TRBJ1-2; 7 nucleotides line up with TRBD1. Per the germline V gene, CDR1 is SGHDN and CDR2 is FVKESK. The V segment lost 4 bases and the J segment 4 bases; nucleotides outside the gene matches: 9. CDR3 length equals 15 residues. CDR3 sequence: CASSRWTGSTYGYTF. Written as DNA, the CDR3 is TGTGCCAGCAGCCGCTGGACAGGAAGCACCTATGGCTACACCTTC.

The chain carries TRBV24-1 and TRBJ1-3; D unclear. This CDR3 has 16 residues. V shed 8 bases and J shed 3 bases, with 19 bases lying between them. Germline loops: CDR1 KGHDR, CDR2 SFDVKD. The CDR3 is CATNPPVGADGNTIYF. The CDR3 bases are TGTGCCACCAACCCTCCTGTGGGCGCGGATGGAAACACCATATATTTT.

Only one count was recorded for this clone. This chain joins TRBV7-9 and TRBJ1-6, with D perhaps TRBD1 (5 bases). The CDR3 spans 15 residues. The germline gives CDR1 SEHNR, CDR2 FQNEAQ (reference sequence). Trimming pared 3 bases from V and 9 bases from J, leaving 15 bases between. The CDR3 DNA sequence: TGTGCCAGCAGCTTTAATCAGGGCAGCGGTTCACCCCTCCACTTT. Translated, it gives CASSFNQGSGSPLHF. Looking up the rest from reference TRBV7-9 and TRBJ1-6 gives the full variable domain: DTGVSQNPRHKITKRGQNVTFRCDPISEHNRLYWYRQTLGQGPEFLTYFQNEAQLEKSRLLSDRFSAERPKGSFSTLEIQRTEQGDSAMYLCASSFNQGSGSPLHFGNGTRLTVT.

The chain recombines TRBV7-2 with TRBJ2-4; D ambiguous. The V and J ends lost 3 bases and 0 bases respectively, with 12 bases between them. This CDR3 is built from 16 residues. Germline assignment: CDR1 SGHTA and CDR2 FQGNSA. For the CDR3, the DNA is TGTGCCAGCAGCTTGGCTTCGGTACTAGCCAAAAACATTCAGTACTTC. Its protein is CASSLASVLAKNIQYF.

In this sample, this clone turned up once. V usage is TRBV5-6 and J usage is TRBJ1-1, with D perhaps matching TRBD1 (6 bases). The CDR3 spans 16 residues. CDR1 SGHDT and CDR2 YYEEEE come from the germline V gene. Trimming stripped 3 bases from V and 5 bases from J, with 20 bases between. This CDR3 is CASSSLRGGRGTEAFF. The DNA of the CDR3 is TGTGCCAGCAGCTCCCTTCGGGGGGGCCGGGGTACTGAAGCTTTCTTT.

This clone has only one observation. The chain has TRBV6-1 and TRBJ1-6; D not certain. Germline CDR1 is MNHNS and CDR2 is SASEGT. Trimming left V 1 base short and J 4 bases short, with 20 bases between. This CDR3 has 19 residues. The CDR3 bases are TGTGCCAGCAGTGAAGAGGCTGGATTCGCTTGGTCTTATAATTCACCCCTCCACTTT. This translates into CASSEEAGFAWSYNSPLHF.

This clone occurred a few times. The genes are TRBV19 and TRBJ1-1; 9 nucleotides line up with TRBD1. CDR3 length: 13 amino acids. V trimming: 9 bases; J trimming: 1 base; junction bases outside the gene matches: 3. Germline CDR1 and CDR2: LNHDA and SQIVND (reference sequence). CDR3 coding DNA: TGTGCCAGCCGACAGGGGGAGAACACTGAAGCTTTCTTT. Its translation: CASRQGENTEAFF.

The V gene is TRBV30, the J gene TRBJ2-7, with 9 bases identical to TRBD1. Germline CDR1 and CDR2: GTSNPN and SVGIG (reference sequence). The CDR3 consists of 16 residues. V shed 1 base, J shed 5 bases, and the junction held 12 bases outside the gene matches. CDR3: CAWSAKLGTGLDEQYF. Here the CDR3 DNA reads TGTGCCTGGAGTGCAAAACTCGGGACAGGGCTTGACGAGCAGTACTTC. Based on the CDR3 plus reference TRBV30 and TRBJ2-7, the full variable domain is SQTIHQWPATLVQPVGSPLSLECTVEGTSNPNLYWYRQAAGRGLQLLFYSVGIGQISSEVPQNLSASRPQDRQFILSSKKLLLSDSGFYLCAWSAKLGTGLDEQYFGPGTRLTVT.

The CDR3 coding sequence is TGTGCCAGCAGCGCCTCGAGTGATACGCAGTATTTT. Protein product: CASSASSDTQYF. This chain joins TRBV9 and TRBJ2-3; D not resolved. CDR3 size: 12 residues. V dropped 3 bases and J dropped 6 bases, with 8 bases sitting between them. Germline-derived CDR1 and CDR2 are SGDLS and YYNGEE.

This clone was detected a few times. The J gene is TRBJ1-1, the V gene TRBV7-9; D remains ambiguous. CDR1 is SEHNR, CDR2 FQNEAQ, per germline (reference sequence). V was shortened by 5 bases and J by 1 base, with 5 bases between the two germline ends. The CDR3 consists of 12 residues. CDR3 amino acids: CASSNQNTEAFF. The CDR3 coding sequence is TGTGCCAGCAGCAATCAGAACACTGAAGCTTTCTTT.

This chain connects TRBV2 to TRBJ2-1, with D perhaps TRBD1 or TRBD2 (6 bases each). The CDR3 loop spans 16 amino acids. CDR1 is SNHLY, CDR2 FYNNEI, per germline. The V gene lost 0 bases and the J gene lost 2 bases, with 11 bases spanning the gap. CDR3 sequence: CASSEASGATYNEQFF. CDR3 in DNA: TGTGCCAGCAGTGAAGCTTCGGGGGCGACCTACAATGAGCAGTTCTTC.